These T cell receptor beta chains were read from a single sample in a study of blood T cell repertoires in COVID-19. Here immunoSEQ multiplex PCR was the method, and the copy in TCRdb shows in-frame clones only, minus some. The profile shows around 24,000 clones, around 90% of them singletons. Sequencing input: peripheral blood. These receptors were taken from a man aged 65 to 79 with COVID-19, enrolled during active disease. Each CDR3 is given with its conserved first and last residue. Each record gives: CDR3 length, V gene, clone size, J gene, D gene, CDR3 DNA, CDR3 protein. A D gene is named only where the DNA matches it firmly. Expanded clones get a size class; other rows say once, few or many, or leave the size out.

>14|TRBV25-1|.|TRBJ1-1|.
TGTGCCAGCCAGGGGTTACAGTGGAACACTGAAGCTTTCTTT
CASQGLQWNTEAFF
>15|TRBV11-2|.|TRBJ2-7|TRBD1
TGTGCCAGCAGCTTTATTGGGGGACAGGCCTACGAGCAGTACTTC
CASSFIGGQAYEQYF
>12|TRBV12-3/TRBV12-4|.|TRBJ1-2|.
TGTGCCAGCAGTTTAACGGTCTATGGCTACACCTTC
CASSLTVYGYTF
>14|TRBV7-9|.|TRBJ2-7|TRBD1
TGTGCCAGCAGCTCGGGACAGGGCTTGATAGAGCAGTACTTC
CASSSGQGLIEQYF
>13|TRBV7-9|once|TRBJ2-7|.
TGTGCCAGCAGCTTAGTGGGATCGGGAGAGCAGTACTTC
CASSLVGSGEQYF
>14|TRBV5-1|.|TRBJ2-2|.
TGCGCCACCTCAGGCGGGGAGAACACCGGGGAGCTGTTTTTT
CATSGGENTGELFF
>14|TRBV19|.|TRBJ2-5|TRBD1
TGTGCCAGTAGTCCCAGGGGGCGCGGAGAGACCCAGTACTTC
CASSPRGRGETQYF
>16|TRBV5-4|.|TRBJ2-7|TRBD2
TGTGCCAGCAGCCCCACGGGACTAGCGGGAGAGGACGAGCAGTACTTC
CASSPTGLAGEDEQYF
>17|TRBV5-8|.|TRBJ1-5|.
TGTGCCAGCAGCTTTGGGGGCGGACCGGGTGGCAATCAGCCCCAGCATTTT
CASSFGGGPGGNQPQHF
>14|TRBV6-5|.|TRBJ2-7|TRBD2
TGTGCCAGCAGTCCCGGGACTAGCGGCTACGAGCAGTACTTC
CASSPGTSGYEQYF
>16|TRBV4-1|.|TRBJ1-2|.
TGCGCCAGCAGCCAAGATCCGGGAACTACCCTCTGGGGCTACACCTTC
CASSQDPGTTLWGYTF
>16|TRBV5-4|.|TRBJ2-2|TRBD2
TGTGCCAGCAGCCCCAAAGCGGGAGTCAAGGCCGGGGAGCTGTTTTTT
CASSPKAGVKAGELFF
>12|TRBV5-5|.|TRBJ2-3|.
TGTGCCAGCACCCACGAGAGAGATACGCAGTATTTT
CASTHERDTQYF
>16|TRBV3-1/TRBV3-2|.|TRBJ2-7|.
TGTGCCAGCAGCCAATTAGGTGGAGTTTCTCGGGACGAGCAGTACTTC
CASSQLGGVSRDEQYF
>13|TRBV15|.|TRBJ1-1|.
TGTGCCACCAGCAGAGAGACCGCGGCTGAAGCTTTCTTT
CATSRETAAEAFF
>15|TRBV27|.|TRBJ1-5|.
TGTGCCAGCAGCCTCACGGACAGTGTGTATCAGCCCCAGCATTTT
CASSLTDSVYQPQHF
>12|TRBV2|.|TRBJ1-2|TRBD1
TGTGCCAGTGATGGACAGGGGCATGGCTACACCTTC
CASDGQGHGYTF
>13|TRBV7-2|.|TRBJ2-3|.
TGTGCCAGCAGCTTAGCGAGGACAGATACGCAGTATTTT
CASSLARTDTQYF
>13|TRBV18|.|TRBJ2-1|TRBD1
TGTGCCAGCTCACAAAACAGGGGTAATGAGCAGTTCTTC
CASSQNRGNEQFF
>15|TRBV5-1|.|TRBJ1-2|.
TGCGCCAGCAGGGACATGCTGCTTGGTTGGGATGGCTACACCTTC
CASRDMLLGWDGYTF
>14|TRBV6-6|.|TRBJ2-7|TRBD1
TGTGCCAGCAGTTTTTCCGGGACAGTCTACGAGCAGTACTTC
CASSFSGTVYEQYF
>11|TRBV29-1|.|TRBJ2-7|.
TGCAGCGTTGGACTTAGCTACGAGCAGTACTTC
CSVGLSYEQYF
>14|TRBV6-5|.|TRBJ1-1|TRBD1
TGTGCCAGCAGCACGATGGGACAGGGCACTGAAGCTTTCTTT
CASSTMGQGTEAFF
>18|TRBV5-1|.|TRBJ2-2|TRBD2
TGCGCCAGCAGCTATGGACTAGCGGGGGGGCGAGTAACCGGGGAGCTGTTTTTT
CASSYGLAGGRVTGELFF
>15|TRBV5-6|.|TRBJ1-1|TRBD1
TGTGCCAGCAGCTTTACAGGGGGGATGAACACTGAAGCTTTCTTT
CASSFTGGMNTEAFF
>14|TRBV18|.|TRBJ2-7|TRBD1
TGTGCCAGCTCACCACCCGGACAGGGGTACGAGCAGTACTTC
CASSPPGQGYEQYF
>14|TRBV7-9|.|TRBJ2-3|TRBD2
TGTGCCAGCAGGACTAGCGGGGGCACAGATACGCAGTATTTT
CASRTSGGTDTQYF
>13|TRBV6-5|.|TRBJ1-1|TRBD1
TGTGCCAGCAGGAAAATCCAGGGGGCCACAGCTTTCTTT
CASRKIQGATAFF
>15|TRBV7-9|.|TRBJ2-1|.
TGTGCCAGCAGCCTACCAGACTTATGGGACAATGAGCAGTTCTTC
CASSLPDLWDNEQFF
>16|TRBV4-1|.|TRBJ2-2|TRBD1
TGCGCCAGCAGCCCATCGACAGGGGTAGGTGGCGGGGAGCTGTTTTTT
CASSPSTGVGGGELFF
>16|TRBV5-1|.|TRBJ2-6|.
TGCGCCAGCAGCTTGGCCGCAGGGGCTGGGGCCAACGTCCTGACTTTC
CASSLAAGAGANVLTF
>19|TRBV9|.|TRBJ1-2|TRBD1
TGTGCCAGCAGCGTAGTGGGGGTCGGCAGGGGGCCCGTTAACTATGGCTACACCTTC
CASSVVGVGRGPVNYGYTF
>15|TRBV5-1|.|TRBJ2-7|.
TGCGCCAGCAGCCCGAACAGCGGGCCGACCTACGAGCAGTACTTC
CASSPNSGPTYEQYF
>15|TRBV11-1|.|TRBJ2-5|.
TGTGCCAGCAGCTATACACAGGGTTCTGAAGAGACCCAGTACTTC
CASSYTQGSEETQYF
>15|TRBV5-6|.|TRBJ2-2|TRBD1
TGTGCCAGCAGCTTCAGGGGGCTTGGCACCGGGGAGCTGTTTTTT
CASSFRGLGTGELFF
>15|TRBV18|.|TRBJ1-4|.
TGTGCCAGCTCACCGTCACAGGGCCTTGGTGAAAAACTGTTTTTT
CASSPSQGLGEKLFF
>16|TRBV5-4|.|TRBJ2-3|TRBD2
TGTGCCAGCAGGGCTAGCGGGGGGGCTGGGACAGATACGCAGTATTTT
CASRASGGAGTDTQYF
>14|TRBV7-9|.|TRBJ2-2|TRBD1
TGTGCCAGCAGCGGGACAGGGAATTTCCGGGAGCTGTTTTTT
CASSGTGNFRELFF
>12|TRBV18|few|TRBJ2-7|.
TGTGCCAGCTCACCAGGGCGGGGCGAGCAGTACTTC
CASSPGRGEQYF
>15|TRBV6-5|.|TRBJ2-1|TRBD1
TGTGCCAGCAGTCTCGACAGGGGGTCCTCTAATGAGCAGTTCTTC
CASSLDRGSSNEQFF
>16|TRBV4-1|.|TRBJ2-2|TRBD2
TGCGCCAGCAGCCAAGAGGCGGGAGGATTTGGCGGGGAGCTGTTTTTT
CASSQEAGGFGGELFF
>18|TRBV19|.|TRBJ2-2|TRBD2
TGTGCCAGTACCCCAGGACTAGCGGGGTCCCGGGGGGCCGGGGAGCTGTTTTTT
CASTPGLAGSRGAGELFF
>16|TRBV7-9|.|TRBJ1-1|.
TGTGCCACCAGCCCCTCCCTGGGGGGGGCTAACACTGAAGCTTTCTTT
CATSPSLGGANTEAFF
>18|TRBV7-2|once|TRBJ1-1|TRBD1
TGTGCCAGCAGCTTAGCGCAGGGGACAGGTTACGAAAACACTGAAGCTTTCTTT
CASSLAQGTGYENTEAFF
>14|TRBV5-6|few|TRBJ2-4|TRBD1
TGTGCCAGCAGCTTCCGGGGGACAGGAAACATTCAGTACTTC
CASSFRGTGNIQYF
>14|TRBV3-1/TRBV3-2|once|TRBJ2-7|.
TGTGCCAGCACTTGGTCAGGGGTTATCTACGAGCAGTACTTC
CASTWSGVIYEQYF
>15|TRBV9|few|TRBJ1-4|.
TGTGCCAGCAGCGTAGATGAAGGGGCGAGTGAAAAACTGTTTTTT
CASSVDEGASEKLFF
>15|TRBV7-9|.|TRBJ2-5|TRBD2
TGTGCCAGCAGCGCTCGGGGGGGCAGACAAGAGACCCAGTACTTC
CASSARGGRQETQYF
>15|TRBV3-1/TRBV3-2|.|TRBJ2-7|.
TGTGCCAGCAGCCACCCCATCAAGGGGGGGTACGAGCAGTACTTC
CASSHPIKGGYEQYF
>16|TRBV7-8|.|TRBJ2-2|.
TGTGCCAGCAGCCCAGCAGGGGGGGGCCCCACCGGGGAGCTGTTTTTT
CASSPAGGGPTGELFF
>14|TRBV4-1|.|TRBJ1-2|.
TGCGCCAGCAGCCTTACAGGGTCGGACTATGGCTACACCTTC
CASSLTGSDYGYTF
>14|TRBV19|.|TRBJ1-6|TRBD1
TGTGCCAGTACCGTTACAGGGGATAATTCACCCCTCCACTTT
CASTVTGDNSPLHF
>12|TRBV7-9|.|TRBJ2-7|.
TGTGCCAGCAGCTCGTTCTCCTACGAGCAGTACTTC
CASSSFSYEQYF
>19|TRBV4-1|.|TRBJ2-1|TRBD2
TGCGCCAGCAGCCAAGATTGGTCTAGCGGGAGCGGATACTACAATGAGCAGTTCTTC
CASSQDWSSGSGYYNEQFF
>15|TRBV14|.|TRBJ2-5|.
TGTGCCAGCAGCCAAGACGGACTATTTCACGAGACCCAGTACTTC
CASSQDGLFHETQYF
>14|TRBV2|.|TRBJ1-3|.
TGTGCCAGCAGTTTTGGGGAGTCTGGAAACACCATATATTTT
CASSFGESGNTIYF
>12|TRBV27|.|TRBJ1-6|.
TGTGCCAGCAGTCCTCCCGGGGCACCCCTCCACTTT
CASSPPGAPLHF